Listed here are 18 T cell receptor beta chains from one sample, sequenced in a study of Graves' ophthalmopathy and Graves' hyperthyroidism. The authors amplified TCR beta CDR3 regions, and they did so from RNA transcripts for repertoire sequencing. RT-PCR was first run with HTBI primers, then multiplex PCR in a second round. A single record per CDR3 protein comes from TCRdb applying MiXCR to the multiplex PCR reads. The sample yields hundreds of thousands of distinct CDR3 sequences, more than 40% seen once. The sequencing sample was made of peripheral blood. The receptors shown here come from an adult man with Graves' ophthalmopathy.

This chain uses TRBV11-3 with TRBJ2-5, with 8 bases lining up with TRBD2. From germline, CDR1 is SGHNT and CDR2 YENEEA. This CDR3 region has 13 residues. CDR3 in amino acids: CARGSGRWGTQYF. CDR3 bases: TGTGCGCGCGGGAGCGGGAGATGGGGGACCCAGTACTTC. Full variable domain (rest looked up from reference TRBV11-3 and TRBJ2-5): EAGVVQSPRYKIIEKKQPVAFWCNPISGHNTLYWYLQNLGQGPELLIRYENEEAVDDSQLPKDRFSAERLKGVDSTLKIQPAELGDSAVYLCARGSGRWGTQYFGPGTRLLVL.

In this sample, this clonotype turned up once. One end of the junction varies from germline; a read error may be responsible. V gene TRBV10-3 combines with J gene TRBJ2-2; tentatively, D is TRBD1 (7 bases). CDR3 length: 16 residues. Looked up from germline, CDR1 is ENHRY and CDR2 is SYGVKD. The CDR3 DNA sequence: TGTGCCATCAGTACGACGACAGGGAGGAACACCGTGGAGCTGTTTTTT. It specifies CAISTTTGRNTVELFF.

In its sample, this clonotype was seen a few times. J is TRBJ2-7 and V is TRBV3-1, with unresolved D. V gave up 0 bases and J gave up 0 bases, with 3 bases separating them. The CDR3 loop spans 13 amino acids. Germline CDR1 and CDR2: LGHDT and YNNKEL (reference sequence). The CDR3 DNA follows: TGTGCCAGCAGCCAAGACTACTCCTACGAGCAGTACTTC. Translation: CASSQDYSYEQYF.

This clonotype was seen just once. A much larger clone differs by one base, so this may be a read error. J is TRBJ2-7 and V is TRBV7-8; D gene uncertain. This CDR3 region has 13 residues. The germline V gene has CDR1 SGHVS and CDR2 FQNEAQ. In DNA form, the CDR3 reads TGTGCCAGCAGCTCGCCTCAGTCGTACGAGCGGTACTTC. Translating it yields CASSSPQSYERYF.

The chain is built from TRBV7-9 and TRBJ2-2; TRBD1 aligns across 9 bases. The germline CDR1 and CDR2 sequences are SEHNR and FQNEAQ (reference sequence). The CDR3 is 16 amino acids. After removal of 5 bases from V and 6 bases from J, the junction contained 10 bases not matched to a gene. The CDR3 sequence: CASSQSRGQGAGELFF. The CDR3 DNA is TGTGCCAGCAGCCAAAGCCGGGGACAGGGTGCCGGGGAGCTGTTTTTT.

This clonotype has a single count. The V gene is TRBV5-1, the J gene TRBJ1-5, with D unclear. The V end lost 4 bases, the J end lost 0 bases, and 14 bases lay between the germline ends. Looked up from germline, CDR1 is SGHRS and CDR2 is YFSETQ. The length of the CDR3 is 16 residues. For the CDR3, the DNA is TGCGCCAGCAGCATTGGGTCACAGCATAGCAATCAGCCCCAGCATTTT. Protein product: CASSIGSQHSNQPQHF.

This clonotype was recorded many times. The V and J genes are TRBV10-3 and TRBJ2-2; 9 positions match TRBD1. CDR1 and CDR2 from the germline V gene are ENHRY and SYGVKD. The CDR3 contains 17 residues. Losses at the gene ends were 4 bases for V and 5 bases for J; bases not matched to a gene: 11. The CDR3 reads CAISVNRGPFVTGELFF. CDR3 DNA: TGTGCCATCAGTGTGAACAGGGGGCCGTTTGTAACCGGGGAGCTGTTTTTT.

The chain couples TRBV2 to TRBJ2-2; TRBD2 is a possible D gene (6 bases). Trimming stripped 7 bases from V and 6 bases from J, with 12 bases between. The CDR3 totals 13 residues. Looked up from germline, CDR1 is SNHLY and CDR2 is FYNNEI. CDR3 protein: CASKTGGSGELFF. The CDR3 region has the DNA TGTGCCAGCAAAACAGGAGGGTCCGGGGAGCTGTTTTTT.

The chain links TRBV19 to TRBJ1-5, with TRBD1 as a possible D gene (5 bases). Trimming shortened V by 6 bases and J by 9 bases, and 15 bases separated the two germline ends. The CDR3 loop spans 13 amino acids. Germline CDR1 LNHDA, CDR2 SQIVND (reference sequence). The CDR3 sequence is CASSRVRTTPQHF. The CDR3 nucleotides read TGTGCCAGTAGCAGGGTCCGAACGACGCCCCAGCATTTT.

This clonotype has more than one count but fewer than ten. The chain combines TRBV18 with TRBJ2-5; possibly TRBD1 for D (5 bases). The V gene's germline CDR1 is KGHSH and CDR2 LQKENI. The V end was cut by 1 base, the J end by 5 bases, with 8 bases between. The CDR3 contains 13 residues. CDR3 DNA: TGTGCCAGCTCACCACGCAGGGATGAGACCCAGTACTTC. As protein: CASSPRRDETQYF.

At least ten counts were recorded for this clonotype. This rearrangement joins TRBV4-1 to TRBJ1-4; 10 bases line up with TRBD1. Germline V lookup: CDR1 MGHRA, CDR2 YSYEKL. The V segment lost 5 bases and the J segment 7 bases; nucleotides outside the gene matches: 7. The length of the CDR3 is 15 residues. This chain's CDR3 is CASSYNRDRGEKLFF. CDR3 DNA: TGCGCCAGCAGCTATAACCGGGACAGGGGTGAAAAACTGTTTTTT.

J is TRBJ2-6 and V is TRBV29-1, with 9 bases identical to TRBD1. The germline V gene encodes CDR1 SQVTM and CDR2 ANQGSEA. The CDR3 has 16 amino acids. With V trimmed by 5 bases and J by 3 bases, 8 bases remained unmatched. The CDR3 spells CSVSRTGDSGANVLTF. The CDR3 DNA follows: TGCAGCGTTTCTAGGACAGGGGATAGTGGGGCCAACGTCCTGACTTTC. The full variable domain, completed using reference TRBV29-1 and TRBJ2-6, is SAVISQKPSRDICQRGTSLTIQCQVDSQVTMMFWYRQQPGQSLTLIATANQGSEATYESGFVIDKFPISRPNLTFSTLTVSNMSPEDSSIYLCSVSRTGDSGANVLTFGAGSRLTVL.

The V and J genes are TRBV10-3 and TRBJ1-6; a weak D match, TRBD1 (6 bases). CDR3 length equals 14 residues. Per the germline V gene, CDR1 is ENHRY and CDR2 is SYGVKD. Trimming removed 10 bases at V and 6 bases at J, with 16 bases between. The CDR3 bases are TGTGCCAGCGAGGGACAAGGTCTTAATTCACCCCTCCACTTT. Translated: CASEGQGLNSPLHF.

V is TRBV5-6 and J is TRBJ1-1, with 7 bases identical to TRBD1. The CDR3 sequence is 18 residues long. V dropped 4 bases and J dropped 2; count of bases not matched to a gene: 17. Germline values: CDR1 SGHDT, CDR2 YYEEEE. The CDR3 nucleotides read TGTGCCAGCAGCCATTCTTCTGCCGGGACAGCTCTTAACACTGAAGCTTTCTTT. Its translation: CASSHSSAGTALNTEAFF.

For this clonotype: Likely a read error: the CDR3 ends without its conserved phenylalanine or tryptophan. The rearrangement joins TRBV7-8 to TRBJ2-7; D is uncertain. This CDR3 spans 12 amino acids. The V end lost 3 bases, the J end lost 5 bases, and 8 bases lay between the germline ends. CDR1 is SGHVS, CDR2 FQNEAQ, per germline. The CDR3 coding sequence is TGTGCCAGCAGCTTGGACCCACACGAGCAGTACCTC. Amino acid sequence: CASSLDPHEQYL.

Many counts were recorded for this clonotype. The rearrangement joins TRBV7-2 to TRBJ2-5; D uncertain. Germline assignment: CDR1 SGHTA and CDR2 FQGNSA. The CDR3 spans 14 residues. The V gene lost 1 base and the J gene lost 2 bases, with 8 bases spanning the gap. This chain's CDR3 is CASSLEWGQETQYF. In DNA form, the CDR3 reads TGTGCCAGCAGCTTAGAGTGGGGACAAGAGACCCAGTACTTC.

This clonotype was seen many times. The gene calls are TRBV25-1 and TRBJ1-1; the D gene is possibly TRBD1 (6 bases). CDR1 and CDR2 (germline): MGHDK, SYGVNS. The CDR3 contains 13 residues. Deletions cut 2 bases from V and 5 bases from J, with 9 bases between. CDR3 sequence (DNA): TGTGCCAGCAGTGAAGGGCAGGGGACTGAAGCTTTCTTT. Protein product: CASSEGQGTEAFF.

This clonotype was picked up a small number of times. The chain links TRBV25-1 to TRBJ1-6; D perhaps matches TRBD1 (6 bases). Per germline, CDR1 MGHDK and CDR2 SYGVNS. V lost 5 bases and J lost 2, with 19 bases in between. The CDR3 sequence is 18 residues long. The CDR3 is CASSLSGTKSTYNSPLHF. Written as DNA, the CDR3 is TGTGCCAGCAGTTTATCTGGGACAAAGAGCACCTATAATTCACCCCTCCACTTT.